This T cell receptor beta chain appears in the sequencing data of a study of blood T cell repertoires in COVID-19. Study in general: T cells, B-cell-depleted T cells, or PBMCs supplied cDNA or gDNA.

Enrolled through a virtual design, the participants were between 18 and 89 years of age and came from about two dozen US areas. The CDR3 is 13 amino acids. Unmatched junction bases numbered 1, after V lost 4 bases and J lost 6 bases. Germline CDR1 SGHDT, CDR2 YYEEEE. The protocol was immunoSEQ multiplex PCR, while the TCRdb copy is restricted to in-frame clones and leaves out a portion. The table includes about 240,000 clones, around 87% detected once. V and J are TRBV5-6 and TRBJ2-1; 10 bases map to TRBD2. This receptor was obtained from a woman aged 40-49 years with acute COVID-19. Sequences were obtained from PBMCs or T cells enriched from blood (not recorded which). The CDR3 is CASSTSGVNEQFF. The CDR3 nucleotides are TGTGCCAGCAGCACTAGCGGGGTCAATGAGCAGTTCTTC.